Below, 8 T cell receptor beta chains from the same sample are listed, as sequenced in a study of T cell clonotyping in hematopoietic cell transplantation. Produced via immunoSEQ multiplex PCR; TCRdb's table is partial and in-frame only. The table records 15,000 to 20,000 clones, around 60% of them present only once. The source was PBMCs, collected 30 days after allogeneic stem cell transplant. The receptors come from a male patient aged 45-59 years who had an allogeneic stem cell transplant from an unrelated donor, so T cells may come from the graft donor. Some clones in this sample may be carry-over from other donors' samples.

V and J are TRBV29-1 and TRBJ1-2; D gene uncertain. V shed 3 bases and J shed 6 bases, with 11 bases lying between them. CDR1 and CDR2 from the germline V gene are SQVTM and ANQGSEA. This CDR3 is built from 12 residues. The CDR3 reads CSVDRGFHGYTF. In DNA form, the CDR3 reads TGCAGCGTTGATCGAGGGTTCCATGGCTACACCTTC.

This rearrangement joins TRBV2 to TRBJ2-7, with 8 bases matching TRBD1. The germline CDR1 and CDR2 sequences are SNHLY and FYNNEI. The V and J ends lost 6 bases and 6 bases, in that order; junction bases with no gene match: 10. This CDR3 has 14 residues. The CDR3 is CASRGRTGLTEQYF. CDR3 sequence (DNA): TGTGCCAGCAGGGGCAGGACAGGGTTGACCGAGCAGTACTTC.

The V and J genes are TRBV4-1 and TRBJ1-5, with D unclear. The germline CDR1 and CDR2 sequences are MGHRA and YSYEKL. Trimming removed 1 base from V and 1 base from J, with 11 bases in between. This CDR3 is built from 16 residues. DNA for the CDR3: TGCGCCAGCAGCCAAGCTTGGTCGGGAAGCAATCAGCCCCAGCATTTT. It encodes CASSQAWSGSNQPQHF.

This clone came up a few times. The chain employs TRBV19 and TRBJ2-4, with 7 bases that match TRBD2. Per the germline V gene, CDR1 is LNHDA and CDR2 is SQIVND (reference sequence). CDR3 size: 14 residues. The junction had 8 bases not matched to a gene; V was cut back by 8 bases and J by 4 bases. The CDR3 here is CASDAGTTKNIQYF. DNA of the CDR3: TGTGCCAGTGACGCCGGGACTACTAAAAACATTCAGTACTTC.

This clone was seen more than once but under ten times. V is TRBV30 and J is TRBJ1-4, with TRBD1 as a possible D gene (5 bases). The germline V and J ends were trimmed by 0 bases and 0 bases, with 5 bases remaining between them. Germline CDR1 reads GTSNPN; CDR2 reads SVGIG (reference sequence). CDR3 size: 14 residues. This CDR3 reads CAWSVGATNEKLFF. The CDR3 DNA reads TGTGCCTGGAGTGTGGGGGCAACTAATGAAAAACTGTTTTTT. Complete variable domain (other parts from reference TRBV30 and TRBJ1-4): SQTIHQWPATLVQPVGSPLSLECTVEGTSNPNLYWYRQAAGRGLQLLFYSVGIGQISSEVPQNLSASRPQDRQFILSSKKLLLSDSGFYLCAWSVGATNEKLFFGSGTQLSVL.

The V and J genes are TRBV14 and TRBJ1-6; tentatively, D is TRBD1 (5 bases). Germline V gene data show CDR1 as SGHDN and CDR2 as FVKESK. The CDR3 has 13 amino acids. V was trimmed by 3 bases and J by 19 bases, leaving 19 bases between them. The CDR3 DNA reads TGTGCCAGCAGCCAGGCTCGGGGGAAAGGGATACACTTT. This translates into CASSQARGKGIHF.

The CDR3 protein is CAWARQGSNYGYTF. The CDR3 nucleotides are TGTGCCTGGGCCAGACAGGGGAGTAACTATGGCTACACCTTC. The chain is built from TRBV30 and TRBJ1-2; TRBD1 aligns across 8 bases. The CDR3 is made up of 14 amino acids. Germline V gene sequence: CDR1 GTSNPN, CDR2 SVGIG (reference sequence). Trimming at V came to 5 bases and at J to 1 base, leaving 6 bases not matched to a gene.

DNA for the CDR3: TGTGCCAGTAGTAGGGCTAGCGGGAACACCGGGGAGCTGTTTTTT. This gives the protein CASSRASGNTGELFF. This rearrangement joins TRBV19 to TRBJ2-2; TRBD2 matches at 7 bases. Germline V gene lookup returns CDR1 LNHDA and CDR2 SQIVND (reference sequence). J lost 1 base, V lost 4 bases, and 3 bases had no gene match. This CDR3 has 15 residues.